The TCR beta chain described here comes from a study of PD-1 blockade in classical Hodgkin lymphoma. Findings and limits, study-wide: TCR diversity in CD4+, not CD8+, cells rose significantly by C4D1.

Exposure to brentuximab vedotin varied, and each patient had relapsed following autologous stem cell transplantation. CDR3 length: 15 amino acids. Trimming took 1 base from V and 5 from J, leaving 15 bases between them. The germline CDR1 and CDR2 sequences are MGHDK and SYGVNS. Concerning this clone: Its antigen is not identified.

The assay was immunoSEQ multiplex PCR, and TCRdb's table has in-frame clones only and misses some. The sample has roughly 150,000 clones; less than 80% are singletons. This sequence joins TRBV25-1 and TRBJ2-7, with D possibly called TRBD1 or TRBD2 (6 bases each). Sequencing used peripheral blood mononuclear cells (PBMCs), obtained before the second cycle of nivolumab. The receptor was derived from a human donor with classical Hodgkin lymphoma. DNA for the CDR3: TGTGCCAGCAGTGAATGGAACGGGGGCATGCACGAGCAGTACTTC. This gives the protein CASSEWNGGMHEQYF.